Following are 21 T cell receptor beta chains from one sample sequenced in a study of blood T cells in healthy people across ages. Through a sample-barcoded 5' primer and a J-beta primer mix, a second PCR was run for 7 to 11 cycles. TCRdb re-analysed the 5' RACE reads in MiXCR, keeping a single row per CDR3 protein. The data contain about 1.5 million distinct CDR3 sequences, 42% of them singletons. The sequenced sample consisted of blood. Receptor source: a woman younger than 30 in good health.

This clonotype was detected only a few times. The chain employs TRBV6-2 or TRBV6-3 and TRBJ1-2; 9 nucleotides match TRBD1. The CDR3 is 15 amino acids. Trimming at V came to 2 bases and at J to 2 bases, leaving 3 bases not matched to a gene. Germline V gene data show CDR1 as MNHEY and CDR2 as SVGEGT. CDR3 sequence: CASSYGQGWNYGYTF. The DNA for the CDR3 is TGTGCCAGCAGTTACGGACAGGGGTGGAACTATGGCTACACCTTC.

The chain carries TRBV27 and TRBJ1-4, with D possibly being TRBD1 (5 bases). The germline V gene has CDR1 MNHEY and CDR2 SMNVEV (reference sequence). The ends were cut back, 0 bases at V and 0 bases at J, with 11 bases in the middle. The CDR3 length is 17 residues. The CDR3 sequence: CASSLSRQLTTNEKLFF. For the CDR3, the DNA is TGTGCCAGCAGTTTATCCCGACAGCTTACAACTAATGAAAAACTGTTTTTT.

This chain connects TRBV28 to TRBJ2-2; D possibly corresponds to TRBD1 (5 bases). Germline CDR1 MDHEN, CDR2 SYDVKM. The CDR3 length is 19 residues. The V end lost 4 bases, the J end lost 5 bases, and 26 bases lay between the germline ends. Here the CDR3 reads CASSSARLWGRNVTGELFF. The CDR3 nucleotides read TGTGCCAGCAGTTCCGCCCGGCTCTGGGGCCGGAATGTTACCGGGGAGCTGTTTTTT. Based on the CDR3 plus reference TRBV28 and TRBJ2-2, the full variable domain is DVKVTQSSRYLVKRTGEKVFLECVQDMDHENMFWYRQDPGLGLRLIYFSYDVKMKEKGDIPEGYSVSREKKERFSLILESASTNQTSMYLCASSSARLWGRNVTGELFFGEGSRLTVL.

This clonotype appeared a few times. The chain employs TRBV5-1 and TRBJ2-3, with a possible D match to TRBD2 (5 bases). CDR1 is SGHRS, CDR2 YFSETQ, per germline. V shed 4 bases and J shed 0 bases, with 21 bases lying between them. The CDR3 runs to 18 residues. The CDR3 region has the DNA TGCGCCAGCAGCGTCACGGAGGAAGCTTTGACTAGCACAGATACGCAGTATTTT. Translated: CASSVTEEALTSTDTQYF.

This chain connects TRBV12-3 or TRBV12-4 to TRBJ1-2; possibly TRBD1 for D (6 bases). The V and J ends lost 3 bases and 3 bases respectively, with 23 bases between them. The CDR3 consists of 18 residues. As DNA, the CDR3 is TGTGCCAGCAGTTTTACCCGGTTAGGTAGGGACACTTACTATGGCTACACCTTC. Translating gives CASSFTRLGRDTYYGYTF.

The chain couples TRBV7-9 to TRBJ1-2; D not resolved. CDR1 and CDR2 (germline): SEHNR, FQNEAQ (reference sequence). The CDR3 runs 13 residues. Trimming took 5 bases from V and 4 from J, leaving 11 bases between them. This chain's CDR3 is CASSHTAGYGYTF. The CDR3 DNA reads TGTGCCAGCAGCCACACCGCCGGCTATGGCTACACCTTC.

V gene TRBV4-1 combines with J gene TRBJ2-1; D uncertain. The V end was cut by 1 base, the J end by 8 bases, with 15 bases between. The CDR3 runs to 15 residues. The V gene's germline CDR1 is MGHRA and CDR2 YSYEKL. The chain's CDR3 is CASSQVLSSWDEQFF. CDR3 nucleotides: TGCGCCAGCAGCCAAGTACTCAGCAGCTGGGATGAGCAGTTCTTC.

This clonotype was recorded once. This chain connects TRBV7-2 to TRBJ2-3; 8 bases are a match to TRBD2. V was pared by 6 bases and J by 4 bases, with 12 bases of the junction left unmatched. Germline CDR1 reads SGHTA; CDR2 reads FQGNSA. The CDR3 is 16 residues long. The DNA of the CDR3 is TGTGCCAGCAGATTCCCCGGGACTAGGGGCCCAGATACGCAGTATTTT. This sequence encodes CASRFPGTRGPDTQYF.

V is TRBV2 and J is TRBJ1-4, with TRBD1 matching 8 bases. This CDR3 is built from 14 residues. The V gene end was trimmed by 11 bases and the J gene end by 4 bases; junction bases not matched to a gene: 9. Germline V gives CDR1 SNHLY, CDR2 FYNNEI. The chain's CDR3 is CAARRTGFNEKLFF. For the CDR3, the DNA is TGTGCCGCCCGCCGGACAGGGTTTAATGAAAAACTGTTTTTT.

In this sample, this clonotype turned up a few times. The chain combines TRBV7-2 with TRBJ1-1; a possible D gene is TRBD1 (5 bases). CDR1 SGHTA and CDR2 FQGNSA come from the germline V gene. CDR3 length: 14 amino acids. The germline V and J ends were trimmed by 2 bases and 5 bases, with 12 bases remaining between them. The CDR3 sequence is CASSLMSGRTEAFF. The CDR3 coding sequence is TGTGCCAGCAGCTTAATGTCAGGGAGAACTGAAGCTTTCTTT. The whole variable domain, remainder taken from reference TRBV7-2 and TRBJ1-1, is GAGVSQSPSNKVTEKGKDVELRCDPISGHTALYWYRQSLGQGLEFLIYFQGNSAPDKSGLPSDRFSAERTGGSVSTLTIQRTQQEDSAVYLCASSLMSGRTEAFFGQGTRLTVV.

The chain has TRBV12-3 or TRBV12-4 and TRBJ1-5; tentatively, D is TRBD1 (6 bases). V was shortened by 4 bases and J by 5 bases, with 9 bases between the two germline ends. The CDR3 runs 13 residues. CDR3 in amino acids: CASSSGQYQPQHF. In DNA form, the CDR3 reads TGTGCCAGCAGTTCTGGACAGTATCAGCCCCAGCATTTT.

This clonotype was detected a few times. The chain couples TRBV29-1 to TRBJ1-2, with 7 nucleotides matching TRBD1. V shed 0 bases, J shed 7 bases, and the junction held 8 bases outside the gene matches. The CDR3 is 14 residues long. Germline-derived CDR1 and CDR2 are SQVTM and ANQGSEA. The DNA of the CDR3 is TGCAGCGTTGAAGACCCAGGGGGTCCACTTGGCTACACCTTC. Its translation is CSVEDPGGPLGYTF.

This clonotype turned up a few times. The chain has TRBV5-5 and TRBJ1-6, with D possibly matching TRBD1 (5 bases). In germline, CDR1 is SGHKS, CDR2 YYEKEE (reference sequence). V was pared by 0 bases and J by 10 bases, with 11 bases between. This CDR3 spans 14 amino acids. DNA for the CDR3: TGTGCCAGCAGCTTGGATCTAGGGGACTCACCCCTCCACTTT. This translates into CASSLDLGDSPLHF.

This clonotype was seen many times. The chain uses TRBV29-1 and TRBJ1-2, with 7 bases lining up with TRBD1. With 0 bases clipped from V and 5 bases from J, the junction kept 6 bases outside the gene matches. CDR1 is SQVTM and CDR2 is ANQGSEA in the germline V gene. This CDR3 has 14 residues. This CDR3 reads CSVEDNRGGYGYTF. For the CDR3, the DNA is TGCAGCGTTGAAGATAACAGGGGAGGTTATGGCTACACCTTC.

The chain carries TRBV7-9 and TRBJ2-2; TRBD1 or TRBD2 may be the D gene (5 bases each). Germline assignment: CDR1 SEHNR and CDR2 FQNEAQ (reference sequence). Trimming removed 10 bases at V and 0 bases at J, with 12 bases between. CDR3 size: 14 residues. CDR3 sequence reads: CAKSGASNTGELFF. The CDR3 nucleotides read TGTGCCAAGTCCGGGGCATCGAACACCGGGGAGCTGTTTTTT. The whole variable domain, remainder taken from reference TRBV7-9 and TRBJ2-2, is DTGVSQNPRHKITKRGQNVTFRCDPISEHNRLYWYRQTLGQGPEFLTYFQNEAQLEKSRLLSDRFSAERPKGSFSTLEIQRTEQGDSAMYLCAKSGASNTGELFFGEGSRLTVL.

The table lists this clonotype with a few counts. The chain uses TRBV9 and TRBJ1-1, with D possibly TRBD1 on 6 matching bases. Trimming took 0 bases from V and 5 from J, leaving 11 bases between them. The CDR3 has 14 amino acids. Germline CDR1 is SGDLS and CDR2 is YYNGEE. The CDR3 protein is CASSVGGGVTEAFF. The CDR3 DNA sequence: TGTGCCAGCAGCGTAGGGGGGGGCGTTACTGAAGCTTTCTTT.

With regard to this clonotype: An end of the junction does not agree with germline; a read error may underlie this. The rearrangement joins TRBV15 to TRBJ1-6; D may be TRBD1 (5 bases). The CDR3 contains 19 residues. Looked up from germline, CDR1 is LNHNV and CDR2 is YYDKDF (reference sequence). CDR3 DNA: TGTGTCACCAGCAGAGCTGGCAGGGTCTTCTACTCCTATAATTCACCCCTCCACTTT. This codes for CVTSRAGRVFYSYNSPLHF.

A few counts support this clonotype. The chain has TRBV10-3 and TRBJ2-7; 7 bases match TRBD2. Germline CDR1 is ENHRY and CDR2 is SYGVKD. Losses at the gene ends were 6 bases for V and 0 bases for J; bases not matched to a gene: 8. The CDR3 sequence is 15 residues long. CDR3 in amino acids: CAIRRESPGSYEQYF. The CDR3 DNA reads TGTGCCATCAGGCGGGAGTCACCGGGCTCCTACGAGCAGTACTTC.

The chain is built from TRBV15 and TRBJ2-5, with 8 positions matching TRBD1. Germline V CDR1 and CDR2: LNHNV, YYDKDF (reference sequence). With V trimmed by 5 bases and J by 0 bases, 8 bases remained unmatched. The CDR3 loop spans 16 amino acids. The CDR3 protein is CATSPRTGFNQETQYF. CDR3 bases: TGTGCCACCAGCCCTCGGACAGGGTTTAACCAAGAGACCCAGTACTTC.

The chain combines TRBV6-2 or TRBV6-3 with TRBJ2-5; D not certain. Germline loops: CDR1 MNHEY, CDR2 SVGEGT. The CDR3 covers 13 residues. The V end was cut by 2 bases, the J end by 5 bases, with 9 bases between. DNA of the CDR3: TGTGCCAGCAGTTACCCGCCCTGTGAGACCCAGTACTTC. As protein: CASSYPPCETQYF.

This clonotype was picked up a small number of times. The CDR3 sequence: CASSFSLAGGRDTQYF. CDR3 bases: TGTGCCAGCAGTTTTTCCCTAGCGGGAGGGCGTGATACGCAGTATTTT. The chain has TRBV28 and TRBJ2-3; 12 positions match TRBD2. The CDR3 length is 16 residues. J was trimmed by 6 bases and V by 3 bases; bases with no gene match: 7. CDR1 is MDHEN, CDR2 SYDVKM, per germline.